This T cell receptor (beta chain) appears in the sequencing data of a study of blood T cell repertoires in COVID-19. TCRdb's copy holds only in-frame clones and misses some; the assay was immunoSEQ multiplex PCR. This sample has hundreds of thousands of clones, with 70% to 90% found just once. The CDR3 consists of 14 residues. CDR1 and CDR2 from the germline V gene are LGHDT and YNNKEL (reference sequence). V lost 5 bases and J lost 4, with 15 bases in between. Participant-given clinical history determined each cohort assignment. Input material: PBMCs or T cells enriched from blood (not recorded which). The receptor comes from a woman aged 18-29 years who had been exposed to COVID-19. This chain connects TRBV3-1 (or the pseudogene TRBV3-2) to TRBJ2-7; weak D call: TRBD2 (5 bases). The CDR3 bases are TGTGCCAGCAGCGCATCTGAGGAGGTTTACGAGCAGTACTTC. Translated, it gives CASSASEEVYEQYF.